The next 8 T cell receptor beta chains were all read from a single sample in a study of cytomegalovirus exposure and HLA in healthy donors. The PCR employed 60 Vbeta primers together with 13 Jbeta primers. Sequencing used immunoSEQ multiplex PCR; TCRdb keeps in-frame clones, though not all of them. The sample has some 110,000 clones; less than 85% are singletons. Sequencing was performed on PBMCs. These receptors were obtained from a man aged 35-49 years in good health and CMV-seropositive.

This clone has only one observation. This chain uses TRBV4-2 with TRBJ2-1; D uncertain. CDR1 is LGHNA and CDR2 is YNFKEQ in the germline V gene. V gave up 0 bases and J gave up 9 bases, with 9 bases separating them. This CDR3 is 13 amino acids long. CDR3 coding DNA: TGTGCCAGCAGCCAAGAAGTGTTCAGTGAGCAGTTCTTC. This encodes CASSQEVFSEQFF.

At least ten counts were recorded for this clone. The chain has TRBV7-2 and TRBJ2-5; D may be TRBD2 (5 bases). The V end lost 5 bases, the J end lost 2 bases, and 15 bases lay between the germline ends. From germline, CDR1 is SGHTA and CDR2 FQGNSA. This CDR3 spans 15 amino acids. CDR3 protein: CASSRSSLAQETQYF. The CDR3, as DNA: TGTGCCAGCAGCAGGTCTAGCCTCGCTCAAGAGACCCAGTACTTC.

A few counts support this clone. The genes are TRBV15 and TRBJ1-4; D gene ambiguous. This CDR3 has 16 amino acids. Trimming removed 0 bases at V and 8 bases at J, with 16 bases between. CDR1 and CDR2 (germline): LNHNV, YYDKDF (reference sequence). CDR3 amino acids: CATSRDRPEGHEKLFF. CDR3 nucleotides: TGTGCCACCAGCAGAGATAGGCCAGAGGGCCACGAAAAACTGTTTTTT.

V usage is TRBV7-2 and J usage is TRBJ1-5; the D is unclear. V was shortened by 3 bases and J by 5 bases, with 8 bases between the two germline ends. This CDR3 region has 13 residues. Germline CDR1 reads SGHTA; CDR2 reads FQGNSA. The CDR3 nucleotides are TGTGCCAGCAGCTTCCTAGCGGATCAGCCCCAGCATTTT. Protein product: CASSFLADQPQHF. Together with reference TRBV7-2 and TRBJ1-5, the CDR3 gives the full variable domain: GAGVSQSPSNKVTEKGKDVELRCDPISGHTALYWYRQSLGQGLEFLIYFQGNSAPDKSGLPSDRFSAERTGGSVSTLTIQRTQQEDSAVYLCASSFLADQPQHFGDGTRLSIL.

The J gene is TRBJ1-2, the V gene TRBV9, with 7 bases lining up with TRBD1. The CDR3 consists of 15 residues. CDR1 is SGDLS, CDR2 YYNGEE, per germline. The trim removed 4 bases at V and 2 bases at J, leaving 8 bases unmatched. CDR3 nucleotides: TGTGCCAGCAGCCCCCGGGAGGGGGCCAACTATGGCTACACCTTC. This encodes CASSPREGANYGYTF.

The chain couples TRBV28 to TRBJ2-7; 7 bases align to TRBD1. CDR1 is MDHEN, CDR2 SYDVKM, per germline. The CDR3 totals 14 residues. V lost 3 bases, J lost 6 bases, and 8 bases stayed unmatched. DNA for the CDR3: TGTGCCAGCAGTTTTGAGACAGGGAACGCCGAGCAGTACTTC. Its translation is CASSFETGNAEQYF. The full variable domain, rest sourced from reference TRBV28 and TRBJ2-7, is DVKVTQSSRYLVKRTGEKVFLECVQDMDHENMFWYRQDPGLGLRLIYFSYDVKMKEKGDIPEGYSVSREKKERFSLILESASTNQTSMYLCASSFETGNAEQYFGPGTRLTVT.

The chain recombines TRBV7-2 with TRBJ2-1; 10 bases fit TRBD2. CDR3 length: 13 residues. Germline CDR1 reads SGHTA; CDR2 reads FQGNSA. After removal of 2 bases from V and 11 bases from J, the junction contained 3 bases not matched to a gene. CDR3 sequence: CASSLQGLAKQFF. The CDR3 coding sequence is TGTGCCAGCAGCTTACAGGGACTAGCGAAGCAGTTCTTC. Full variable domain (rest looked up from reference TRBV7-2 and TRBJ2-1): GAGVSQSPSNKVTEKGKDVELRCDPISGHTALYWYRQSLGQGLEFLIYFQGNSAPDKSGLPSDRFSAERTGGSVSTLTIQRTQQEDSAVYLCASSLQGLAKQFFGPGTRLTVL.

The genes are TRBV19 and TRBJ2-3; no reliable D call. The CDR3 loop spans 14 amino acids. Trimming stripped 1 base from V and 1 base from J, with 6 bases between. Germline V gene lookup returns CDR1 LNHDA and CDR2 SQIVND (reference sequence). The CDR3: CASSIGSGTDTQYF. CDR3 bases: TGTGCCAGTAGTATAGGGAGTGGCACAGATACGCAGTATTTT.